This TCR beta chain originates from a study of tumor-infiltrating lymphocytes in primary liver carcinoma. Co-extraction of both nucleic acids (RNA and DNA) used about 18-34 mg of unsorted bulk tissue. Tumor samples uniformly had over 80% viable tumor cells. The template, about 540 ng total RNA, yielded TCR beta cDNA made with a constant-region primer. Investigators got TCR beta libraries out of three nested multiplex PCR rounds, done with slightly modified ARM-PCR. A C-beta reverse primer and TRBV1-TRBV30 forward primers served in each of the first two PCR rounds, at 9 to 10 cycles apiece. TCRdb used MiXCR to reprocess the multiplex PCR reads, holding one entry per CDR3 protein. This sample has about 64,000 distinct CDR3 sequences; around 64% occur once, and the top ten carry around 44%. The CDR3 runs 15 residues. Germline assignment: CDR1 SGHRS and CDR2 YFSETQ. As concerns this clonotype: At one boundary the junction diverges from the germline segment, which might be a read error.

The receptor's source is a man in his forties with primary liver carcinoma and hepatitis B virus infection. The sequenced sample was liver tumor tissue from sampling region 4. The subset was: tumor region T4, right-lateral pole. The chain is built from TRBV5-1 and TRBJ1-1, with a weak D call TRBD1 (6 bases). The CDR3 DNA sequence: TGCACCAGTAGCTCCAGGGGACGTCAGAACACTGAAACTTTCTTT. Translation: CTSSSRGRQNTETFF.